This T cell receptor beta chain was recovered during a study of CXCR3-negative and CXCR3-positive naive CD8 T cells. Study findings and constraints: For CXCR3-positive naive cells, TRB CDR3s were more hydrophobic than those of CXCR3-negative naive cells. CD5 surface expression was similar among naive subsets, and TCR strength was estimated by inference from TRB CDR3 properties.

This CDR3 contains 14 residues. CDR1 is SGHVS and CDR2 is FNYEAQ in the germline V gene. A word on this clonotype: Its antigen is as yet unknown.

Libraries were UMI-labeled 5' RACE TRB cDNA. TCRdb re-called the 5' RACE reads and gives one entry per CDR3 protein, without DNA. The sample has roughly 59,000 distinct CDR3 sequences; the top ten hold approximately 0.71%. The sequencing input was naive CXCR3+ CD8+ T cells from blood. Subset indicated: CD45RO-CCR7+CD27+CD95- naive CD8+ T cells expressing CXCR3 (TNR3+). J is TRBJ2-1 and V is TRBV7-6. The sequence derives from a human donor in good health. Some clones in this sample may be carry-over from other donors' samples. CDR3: CASSLGFGNNEQFF.